This T cell receptor (beta chain) emerged from a study of blood T cells in healthy people across ages. Findings of the study overall: Per million T cells, TCR beta diversity dropped about linearly as age rose. Possibly, changes in expanded clonotypes were confounded because donor CMV status was unknown.

Combining a sample-barcoded 5' primer with a J-beta primer mix, a second PCR ran for about 6 to 12 cycles. TCRdb ran MiXCR on the 5' RACE reads and lists one entry per CDR3 protein. Of 1.5 million to 2 million distinct CDR3 sequences listed, 35% to 50% are singletons. Comment on this clonotype: Its antigen is unknown.

Every donor provided 9.5 to 10 milliliters of peripheral blood. Germline lookup yields CDR1 DFQATT and CDR2 SNEGSKA (reference sequence). The CDR3 extends over 14 amino acids. Trimming cost V 5 bases and J 4 bases; bases outside gene matches: 7. This TCR was sampled from a human donor in good health. The rearrangement joins TRBV20-1 to TRBJ2-1; 8 positions match TRBD1. The sequencing input was blood. The CDR3 here is CSAWTGSSYNEQFF. DNA of the CDR3: TGCAGTGCTTGGACAGGGAGCAGTTACAATGAGCAGTTCTTC.